The sample holds a few counts of the clone carrying this T cell receptor (beta chain). Its antigen is unidentified. The sample comes from a study of blood T cells in healthy people across ages. Study findings and constraints: As naive T cell percentage varied, TCR beta diversity correlated strongly with it. A conclusive naive versus antigen-experienced comparison was prevented by the unsorted PBMCs.

With a J-beta primer mix and a sample-barcoded 5' primer, a second PCR ran roughly 6 to 12 cycles. In TCRdb, the 5' RACE reads were re-called with MiXCR into one record per CDR3 protein. This table has around 820,000 distinct CDR3 sequences, 20% to 30% appearing once. Trimming left V 4 bases short and J 10 bases short, with 9 bases between. Germline V CDR1 and CDR2: SGHTS, YDEGEE. This CDR3 comprises 12 residues. This sample also belongs to another study, concerning T cells of mothers and their children. From that study: The analysis detected no persistent microchimeric T cell clones.

The clonotype comes from a boy under 18 in good health. The chain carries TRBV5-8 and TRBJ1-6, with D unclear. Sequencing input: blood. CDR3 sequence reads: CASSIQSSPLHF. The CDR3 coding sequence is TGTGCCAGCAGCATACAAAGCTCACCCCTCCACTTT. Supplemented by reference TRBV5-8 and TRBJ1-6, the full variable domain reads EAGVTQSPTHLIKTRGQQATLRCSPISGHTSVYWYQQALGLGLQFLLWYDEGEERNRGNFPPRFSGRQFPNYSSELNVNALELEDSALYLCASSIQSSPLHFGNGTRLTVT.